This TCR beta chain was sequenced during a study of regulatory T cells in long-lasting Graves disease. Study-level results: Graves' patients with persistent disease showed TCR diversity lower than patients newly diagnosed.

Points on this clonotype: Its antigen is not identified.

Documented time point: newly diagnosed GD, antithyroid drugs for less than 3 months. Making the TCR library involved RNA that had been extracted from PBMCs. iRepertoire HTBI primers and Arm-PCR of CDR3 regions built TCR beta libraries. TCRdb analysed the multiplex PCR reads with MiXCR anew, one entry per CDR3 protein. The top ten hold approximately 15% of the sample, which has under 300,000 distinct CDR3 sequences, 15% to 20% seen once. V was trimmed by 5 bases and J by 0 bases, leaving 13 bases between them. This CDR3 has 15 residues. The germline CDR1 and CDR2 sequences are LNHDA and SQIVND (reference sequence). These data were likewise used in another study, on T cells in Graves' hyperthyroidism and ophthalmopathy. This second report adds: Among thyroid clonotypes expanded above 0.001, most also appeared in blood.

The sequence derives from a woman aged 25 to 45 with Graves disease. Here the sequenced sample was peripheral blood mononuclear cells (PBMCs), taken at new diagnosis, from a patient treated with antithyroid drugs. V usage is TRBV19 and J usage is TRBJ1-1; no reliable D call. As DNA, the CDR3 is TGTGCCAGTAGTTCAAGTCCCCTAATGAACACTGAAGCTTTCTTT. The encoded protein is CASSSSPLMNTEAFF.